These T cell receptor beta chains were read from a single sample in a study of vaccination effects on CD4 cells after COVID-19. Which antigens these TCRs recognize remains unknown. Some clones are missing from TCRdb's copy, which holds only in-frame ones; the method was immunoSEQ multiplex PCR. The table lists 35,000 to 45,000 clones, 76% of them singletons. The specimen was CD4+ T cells from PBMCs cultured without peptide, collected after COVID-19 vaccination. These receptor sequences come from a human donor who had a prior SARS-CoV-2 infection. CDR3s include the opening cysteine and the closing phenylalanine or tryptophan. Each record gives: D gene, J gene, clone size, V gene, CDR3 DNA, CDR3 protein. A D gene is named only where the DNA matches it firmly. Only part of the rows carry a size: once, few, many, or a class if the clone is expanded.

>TRBD1|TRBJ1-1|once|TRBV5-1
TGCGCCAGCAGACTGACAGGGGGCTACACTGAAGCTTTCTTT
CASRLTGGYTEAFF
>TRBD2|TRBJ2-1|NA|TRBV5-4
TGTGCCAGCAGCTTTGGTGCTAGCGGGGGGGCGGCTTATGAGCAGTTCTTC
CASSFGASGGAAYEQFF
>TRBD2|TRBJ2-3|NA|TRBV18
TGTGCCAGCTCACTCACTAGCGGGGCCACAGATACGCAGTATTTT
CASSLTSGATDTQYF
>TRBD1|TRBJ2-3|NA|TRBV7-2
TGTGCCAGCAGCTTAGCCGGGACAGGGACAGGCGATACGCAGTATTTT
CASSLAGTGTGDTQYF
>NA|TRBJ1-1|NA|TRBV19
TGTGCCAGTAAACCCCGCCTCAGGGGGAACACTGAAGCTTTCTTT
CASKPRLRGNTEAFF
>TRBD1|TRBJ2-7|NA|TRBV3-1/TRBV3-2
TGTGCCAGCAGCCCCATACGGTCCGGGACAGAGGAGCAGTACTTC
CASSPIRSGTEEQYF
>TRBD1|TRBJ2-7|NA|TRBV28
TGTGCCAGCAGTAACACCCGACAGGGAAAATACGAGCAGTACTTC
CASSNTRQGKYEQYF
>TRBD1|TRBJ2-7|few|TRBV6-5
TGTGCCAGCAGTCGTCACAGGGGTTACTACGAGCAGTACTTC
CASSRHRGYYEQYF
>TRBD2|TRBJ2-7|NA|TRBV7-2
TGTGCCAGCAGCTCGACGGCGGGGGTAAAGCAGTACTTC
CASSSTAGVKQYF
>NA|TRBJ2-6|NA|TRBV29-1
TGCAGCGTATCAGGGGAATCCGGGGCCAACGTCCTGACTTTC
CSVSGESGANVLTF
>NA|TRBJ1-2|few|TRBV5-1
TGCGCCAGCAGCTTGGGCAGCCCCTCCTATGGCTACACCTTC
CASSLGSPSYGYTF
>TRBD2|TRBJ2-5|few|TRBV7-2
TGTGCCAGCAGCTTTAGCGGGGGCGGAGAGACCCAGTACTTC
CASSFSGGGETQYF
>NA|TRBJ1-1|few|TRBV5-1
TGCGCCAGCCGGACAGCGAACACTGAAGCTTTCTTT
CASRTANTEAFF
>NA|TRBJ2-1|NA|TRBV19
TGTGCCAGTGCCAGCGGACCGTCGAAGTTCTTC
CASASGPSKFF
>NA|TRBJ2-7|NA|TRBV7-9
TGTGCCAGCAGCTCCCTTCGGGCAAGAGCCTACGAGCAGTACTTC
CASSSLRARAYEQYF
>TRBD1|TRBJ2-1|NA|TRBV29-1
TGCAGCGTTGACCCGCCCACAGGGGGCACGAATGAGCAGTTCTTC
CSVDPPTGGTNEQFF
>NA|TRBJ2-5|NA|TRBV10-3
TGTGCCATCAGTGAGGCAGTTCAAGAGACCCAGTACTTC
CAISEAVQETQYF
>NA|TRBJ2-2|NA|TRBV6-1
TGTGCCAGCAGTGAAGCCCCGGGTCAGGGGACCGGGGAGCTGTTTTTT
CASSEAPGQGTGELFF
>TRBD2|TRBJ2-3|few|TRBV19
TGTGCCAGTAACCCTAGCGGGAGCACAGATACGCAGTATTTT
CASNPSGSTDTQYF
>NA|TRBJ1-4|NA|TRBV25-1
TGTGCCAGCAGTGGCGAGGGGGGGAGTGAAAAACTGTTTTTT
CASSGEGGSEKLFF
>NA|TRBJ2-3|NA|TRBV18
TGTGCCATCCGGCGCTCCCTTTTCGGGACAGATACGCAGTATTTT
CAIRRSLFGTDTQYF
>TRBD2|TRBJ2-5|NA|TRBV5-5
TGTGCCAGCAGCTGGGGGACTAGCGGGTTTGATGGAGAGACCCAGTACTTC
CASSWGTSGFDGETQYF
>NA|TRBJ1-6|few|TRBV7-9
TGTGCCAGCAGCTTAGGCGGGAGCTCCTATAATTCACCCCTCCACTTT
CASSLGGSSYNSPLHF
>NA|TRBJ1-5|NA|TRBV19
TGTGCCAGTAGCCCAACAGGGTACAGCAATCAGCCCCAGCATTTT
CASSPTGYSNQPQHF
>NA|TRBJ2-7|medium-sized|TRBV4-1
TGCGCCAGCAGCCAAGTCGATATCCTTACTTATCACGAGCAGTACTTC
CASSQVDILTYHEQYF
>NA|TRBJ1-5|NA|TRBV9
TGTGCCAGCTCCCGGGCCAGCAATCAGCCCCAGCATTTT
CASSRASNQPQHF
>TRBD2|TRBJ2-3|NA|TRBV19
TGTGCCAGTACTCATGGGGCTAGCGGTAGCACAGATACGCAGTATTTT
CASTHGASGSTDTQYF
>NA|TRBJ2-2|NA|TRBV5-4
TGTGCCAGCAGCTTCCGAGTACACACGAACACCGGGGAGCTGTTTTTT
CASSFRVHTNTGELFF
>NA|TRBJ1-3|few|TRBV5-1
TGCGCCAGCAGCTTGGGGGGTACCAGCTCTGGAAACACCATATATTTT
CASSLGGTSSGNTIYF
>TRBD2|TRBJ2-3|NA|TRBV10-3
TGTGCCATCACGTCAGGCGGGGGGGCCGGTAGCACAGATACGCAGTATTTT
CAITSGGGAGSTDTQYF
>NA|TRBJ1-5|NA|TRBV20-1
TGCAGTGCTAGTAAGGGAGATCAGCCCCAGCATTTT
CSASKGDQPQHF
>TRBD2|TRBJ2-1|NA|TRBV30
TGTGCCTGGAGTGTACTTGGGACTAGCGGGAGCTACAATGAGCAGTTCTTC
CAWSVLGTSGSYNEQFF
>NA|TRBJ2-5|few|TRBV5-6
TGTGCCAGCAGCCGACAGCCCCAAGAGACCCAGTACTTC
CASSRQPQETQYF
>NA|TRBJ1-1|NA|TRBV9
TGTGCCAGCAGACCAGGGACGGGGATGCTGAACACTGAAGCTTTCTTT
CASRPGTGMLNTEAFF
>NA|TRBJ2-7|NA|TRBV5-1
TGCGCCAGCAGGTCGGCACCAAGCTCCTACGAGCAGTACTTC
CASRSAPSSYEQYF
>NA|TRBJ1-3|NA|TRBV6-5
TGTGCCAGCAGTTACGATCCCTCTGGAAACACCATATATTTT
CASSYDPSGNTIYF
>TRBD1|TRBJ1-2|NA|TRBV9
TGTGCCAGCAGCCCCCACGGTCCGGGACAGGGGGCGCGGGGCTACACCTTC
CASSPHGPGQGARGYTF
>TRBD1|TRBJ2-2|NA|TRBV7-3
TGTGCCAGCAGCCCCAGGACAGGGAACACCGGGGAGCTGTTTTTT
CASSPRTGNTGELFF
>NA|TRBJ2-7|NA|TRBV12-3/TRBV12-4
TGTGCCAGCATGAGCGAAGCCTACGAGCAGTACTTC
CASMSEAYEQYF
>TRBD1|TRBJ1-1|NA|TRBV11-3
TGTGCCAGCAGCCAGGGGGGGCCCGAAGGACATTTGAACACTGAAGCTTTCTTT
CASSQGGPEGHLNTEAFF
>TRBD1|TRBJ1-4|NA|TRBV6-5
TGTGCCAGCAGTCAACAGGGGGCTGAAGAAAAACTGTTTTTT
CASSQQGAEEKLFF
>NA|TRBJ2-2|NA|TRBV10-3
TGTGCCATCAGCGGGAGCGGATCGAACACCGGGGAGCTGTTTTTT
CAISGSGSNTGELFF
>NA|TRBJ1-4|NA|TRBV19
TGTGCCAGTAGTCCCAGACAGTCACGGAATGAAAAACTGTTTTTT
CASSPRQSRNEKLFF
>TRBD2|TRBJ2-3|NA|TRBV5-1
TGCGCCAGCAGCCCCGATCTACAGCGGGGGGATACGTATTTT
CASSPDLQRGDTYF
>NA|TRBJ2-7|few|TRBV21-1
TGTGCCAGCAGCAGGGGCTCTCCGACAGGGCGAAGCTACGAGCAGTACTTC
CASSRGSPTGRSYEQYF
>NA|TRBJ2-7|once|TRBV7-2
TGTGCCAGCAGCTCCGACCTGACCGCCGAGCAGTACTTC
CASSSDLTAEQYF
>TRBD2|TRBJ2-5|NA|TRBV12-5
TGTGCTAGTGGGAAGGGACTAGCGGGGACCCTTGGGGAGACCCAGTACTTC
CASGKGLAGTLGETQYF
>TRBD2|TRBJ2-1|NA|TRBV7-9
TGTGCCAGCACCTCGCTTCGCGGACTAGCGGGAGGGAGCTCCTACAATGAGCAGTTCTTC
CASTSLRGLAGGSSYNEQFF
>NA|TRBJ2-3|NA|TRBV24-1
TGTGCCACCAGTGAAACGACGGGGGCAGATACGCAGTATTTT
CATSETTGADTQYF
>NA|TRBJ1-1|NA|TRBV2
TGTGCCAGCAACCCTCTGAGTCTTGAAGCTTTCTTT
CASNPLSLEAFF
>NA|TRBJ1-2|NA|TRBV30
TGTGCCTGGAGTGTACACGAGGTGCGAGGCTACACCTTC
CAWSVHEVRGYTF